The clone carrying this T cell receptor beta chain has a handful of counts. V was cut by 4 bases and J by 0 bases, with 16 bases left in between. Per the germline V gene, CDR1 is MNHNS and CDR2 is SASEGT. The length of the CDR3 is 17 residues. The data are from a study of Ad26.COV2.S vaccination and SARS-CoV-2 variants. The assay was immunoSEQ multiplex PCR, and TCRdb's table has in-frame clones only and misses some. The sample holds about 400,000 clones, about nine tenths seen once. Described treatment: roughly 19 received Ad26.COV2.S at low or high dose, single or two shots; about 5 received placebo; per-sample allocation not given. Samples analyzed were those drawn on day 63 after the first vaccine or placebo injection.

This clonotype was sampled from a person between 18 and 65 years old who received the Ad26.COV2.S COVID-19 vaccine or a placebo. The chain links TRBV6-1 to TRBJ1-3; the D gene is possibly TRBD1 (6 bases). The material was peripheral blood, obtained in a trial of Ad26.COV2.S vaccine versus placebo. The DNA for the CDR3 is TGTGCCAGCAGTGCGCTGGTGCGCAGGGGCTCTGGAAACACCATATATTTT. This encodes CASSALVRRGSGNTIYF.